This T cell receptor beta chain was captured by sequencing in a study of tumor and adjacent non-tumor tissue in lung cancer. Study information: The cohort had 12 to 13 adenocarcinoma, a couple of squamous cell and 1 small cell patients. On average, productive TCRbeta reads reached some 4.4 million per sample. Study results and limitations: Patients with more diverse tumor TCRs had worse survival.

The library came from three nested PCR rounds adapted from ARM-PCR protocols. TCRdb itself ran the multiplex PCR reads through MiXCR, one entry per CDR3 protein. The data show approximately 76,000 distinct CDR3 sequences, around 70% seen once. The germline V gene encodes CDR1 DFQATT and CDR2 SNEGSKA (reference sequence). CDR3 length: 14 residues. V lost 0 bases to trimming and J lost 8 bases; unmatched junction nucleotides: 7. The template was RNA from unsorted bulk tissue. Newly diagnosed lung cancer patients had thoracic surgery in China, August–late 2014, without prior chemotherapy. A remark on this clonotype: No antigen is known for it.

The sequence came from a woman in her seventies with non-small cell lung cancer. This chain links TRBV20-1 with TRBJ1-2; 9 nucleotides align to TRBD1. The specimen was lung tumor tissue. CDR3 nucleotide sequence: TGCAGTGCTAGAGATGGGGACAGGGTAGCGGGCTACACCTTC. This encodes CSARDGDRVAGYTF.